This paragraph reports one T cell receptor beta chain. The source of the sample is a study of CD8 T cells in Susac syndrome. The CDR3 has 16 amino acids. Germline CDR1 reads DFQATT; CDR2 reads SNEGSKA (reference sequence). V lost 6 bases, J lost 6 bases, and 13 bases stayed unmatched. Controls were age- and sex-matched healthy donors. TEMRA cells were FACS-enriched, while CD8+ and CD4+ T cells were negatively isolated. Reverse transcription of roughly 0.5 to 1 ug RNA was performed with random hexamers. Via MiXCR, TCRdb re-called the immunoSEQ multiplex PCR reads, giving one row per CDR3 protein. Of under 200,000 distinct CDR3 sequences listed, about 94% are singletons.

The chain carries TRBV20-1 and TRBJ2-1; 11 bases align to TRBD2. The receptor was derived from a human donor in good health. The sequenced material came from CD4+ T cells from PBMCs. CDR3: CSAATGLAGGTNEQFF. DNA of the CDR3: TGCAGTGCAGCGACCGGGCTAGCGGGGGGTACCAATGAGCAGTTCTTC.